This T cell receptor (beta chain) is drawn from a study of shared clonotypes between healthy human individuals. Study-level information: A couple of women and a few men aged 18 to 49 made up the donors.

Sequenced by immunoSEQ multiplex PCR; TCRdb stores in-frame clones only, minus some. The sample carries 550,000 to 850,000 clones, 55% to 80% recorded once. V lost 1 base and J 5 bases, leaving 12 bases between the germline ends. Looked up from germline, CDR1 is LNHDA and CDR2 is SQIVND (reference sequence). This CDR3 has 14 residues. The clonotype originates from a woman in her twenties or thirties in good health. V is TRBV19 and J is TRBJ2-7; D is unresolved. Sequencing used memory CD4+ T cells sorted from blood. The sample's subset: CD45RA-negative fraction. CDR3 loop: CASSIVLGTNEQYF. CDR3 nucleotides: TGTGCCAGTAGTATAGTGCTAGGAACGAACGAGCAGTACTTC.